The rows below give T cell receptor beta chains drawn from one sample of a study of blood T cells in healthy people across ages. TCRdb used MiXCR to reprocess the 5' RACE reads, holding one entry per CDR3 protein. The sample carries over 1,200,000 distinct CDR3 sequences, approximately 59% recorded once. Material for sequencing was blood. These receptors all come from a man aged 18-30 years in good health. Each CDR3 is given with its conserved first and last residue. A D gene is named only where the DNA matches it firmly. Where a row states a size, it is once, few, many or the class of an expanded clone; other rows omit it.

d_call j_call clone_size cdr3_length v_call cdr3_aa cdr3_nt
- TRBJ2-7 - 14 TRBV4-1 CASSPPVGVYEQYF TGCGCCAGCAGCCCCCCAGTAGGGGTCTACGAGCAGTACTTC
TRBD2 TRBJ2-5 - 14 TRBV2 CASFSGGAQETQYF TGTGCCAGCTTTAGCGGGGGGGCCCAAGAGACCCAGTACTTC
- TRBJ1-2 - 13 TRBV12-3/TRBV12-4 CVSSLLLGSGYTF TGTGTCAGCAGTTTATTACTAGGGAGTGGCTACACCTTC
TRBD2 TRBJ2-1 - 19 TRBV5-6 CASSSQALAGASSYNEQFF TGTGCCAGCAGCTCCCAGGCCCTAGCGGGGGCCAGCTCCTACAATGAGCAGTTCTTC
- TRBJ2-7 few 14 TRBV3-1 CASSQGGSLYEQYF TGTGCCAGCAGCCAAGGTGGATCATTATACGAGCAGTACTTC
TRBD1 TRBJ1-2 once 14 TRBV4-1 CASSQEGTEYGYTF TGCGCCAGCAGCCAAGAAGGGACAGAATATGGCTACACCTTC
TRBD2 TRBJ2-3 - 17 TRBV7-2 CASTEGGTGGLADTQYF TGTGCCAGCACCGAAGGGGGGACGGGGGGGCTCGCAGATACGCAGTATTTT
- TRBJ2-6 - 17 TRBV11-2 CASSHFPQRSGANVLTF TGTGCCAGCAGCCACTTCCCCCAGCGATCTGGGGCCAACGTCCTGACTTTC
- TRBJ2-3 - 14 TRBV3-1 CASSLDIRGDTQYF TGTGCCAGCAGCCTCGATATAAGGGGAGATACGCAGTATTTT
- TRBJ2-4 few 13 TRBV20-1 CSARDGAKNIQYF TGCAGTGCTAGAGATGGGGCCAAAAACATTCAGTACTTC
TRBD2 TRBJ2-3 - 13 TRBV29-1 CSVEWAGADTQYF TGCAGCGTTGAATGGGCGGGAGCAGATACGCAGTATTTT
- TRBJ2-5 - 14 TRBV18 CASSPRGAMETQYF TGTGCCAGCTCACCGAGGGGAGCAATGGAGACCCAGTACTTC